This T cell receptor (beta chain) emerged from a study of CD8+ T cells in alopecia areata. Treatment denoted: oral pan-JAK inhibitor, 5-10 mg twice daily. It was from PBMCs that CD4+ and CD8+ T cells were sorted. Reverse transcription of extracted RNA yielded cDNA, which provided the sequencing template. The data were produced by immunoSEQ multiplex PCR, yet TCRdb's version contains in-frame clones alone and is incomplete. The table includes about 97,000 clones, 55% to 70% detected once. The CDR3 has 15 residues. The germline gives CDR1 SGHVS, CDR2 FQNEAQ. V was trimmed by 5 bases and J by 8 bases, leaving 21 bases between them.

Sequencing used CD8+ T cells sorted from blood, obtained at approximately week 61, from a patient treated with tofacitinib. The clonotype originates from a human donor with alopecia areata. This chain uses TRBV7-8 with TRBJ1-2; D is unresolved. CDR3 DNA: TGTGCCAGCAGCAATACGCCCGGTGGGTCTGTCGGCTACACCTTC. Residues: CASSNTPGGSVGYTF. Variable domain in full (rest from reference TRBV7-8 and TRBJ1-2): GAGVSQSPRYKVAKRGQDVALRCDPISGHVSLFWYQQALGQGPEFLTYFQNEAQLDKSGLPSDRFFAERPEGSVSTLKIQRTQQEDSAVYLCASSNTPGGSVGYTFGSGTRLTVV.